The rows below give T cell receptor beta chains drawn from one sample of a study of siplizumab effects on memory and regulatory T cells. TCRdb's table, derived via immunoSEQ multiplex PCR, lists solely in-frame clones and lacks some. Of about 80,000 clones in the sample, 95% were seen once. The specimen was CD8+ T cells sorted from blood. The receptor set was obtained from a human donor in good health. The CDR3 runs from the conserved cysteine through the conserved F or W. The D gene is left open where the match is weak. Only part of the rows carry a size: once, few, many, or a class if the clone is expanded.

d_call	v_call	j_call	clone_size	cdr3_aa	cdr3_nt
-	TRBV4-1	TRBJ1-1	-	CASSYLGTNTEAFF	TGCGCCAGCAGTTATCTGGGTACGAACACTGAAGCTTTCTTT
-	TRBV11-2	TRBJ2-3	-	CASSLVIRADTQYF	TGTGCCAGCAGCTTAGTAATCCGGGCAGATACGCAGTATTTT
TRBD1	TRBV30	TRBJ2-5	-	CAWSVGTGGLETQYF	TGTGCCTGGAGTGTGGGGACAGGGGGCCTTGAGACCCAGTACTTC
TRBD2	TRBV2	TRBJ2-1	-	CASSELAGSLAMEQFF	TGTGCCAGCAGTGAACTAGCGGGTAGCTTAGCTATGGAGCAGTTCTTC
TRBD2	TRBV2	TRBJ2-1	-	CASREMTSSGLEQFF	TGTGCCAGCAGGGAAATGACTAGCAGCGGTCTTGAGCAGTTCTTC
TRBD2	TRBV7-9	TRBJ2-4	-	CASSPGAGASKNIQYF	TGTGCCAGCAGCCCGGGAGCGGGAGCGTCCAAAAACATTCAGTACTTC
TRBD2	TRBV2	TRBJ2-3	-	CASSKIERGLVTDTQYF	TGTGCCAGCTCAAAGATAGAGCGGGGGCTGGTCACAGATACGCAGTATTTT
-	TRBV21-1	TRBJ2-5	-	CASSKAVPGAGGETQYF	TGTGCCAGCAGCAAAGCGGTCCCTGGAGCGGGAGGCGAGACCCAGTACTTC
-	TRBV11-3	TRBJ2-2	-	CASNPRGGTGELFF	TGTGCCAGCAACCCAAGAGGTGGGACCGGGGAGCTGTTTTTT
TRBD2	TRBV19	TRBJ2-4	-	CASSIEGGTNIQYF	TGTGCCAGTAGTATAGAGGGGGGGACAAACATTCAGTACTTC
-	TRBV10-3	TRBJ2-5	-	CAVEETQYF	TGTGCCGTTGAGGAGACCCAGTACTTC
-	TRBV6-6	TRBJ2-7	-	CASSYSSGAYEQYF	TGTGCCAGCAGTTACTCGTCGGGGGCCTACGAGCAGTACTTC
-	TRBV27	TRBJ1-6	-	CASSALSGNSPLHF	TGTGCCAGCAGTGCCCTCTCCGGGAATTCACCCCTCCACTTT
TRBD1	TRBV7-9	TRBJ2-7	once	CASSPPPGQGAYEQYF	TGTGCCAGCAGCCCACCGCCGGGACAGGGGGCCTACGAGCAGTACTTC
TRBD1	TRBV27	TRBJ2-7	-	CASSLSAGGDLEQYF	TGTGCCAGCAGTTTATCGGCAGGGGGAGATCTCGAGCAGTACTTC
-	TRBV7-8	TRBJ2-5	-	CASSYLPPEETQYF	TGTGCCAGCAGCTACCTCCCCCCGGAGGAGACCCAGTACTTC
-	TRBV19	TRBJ1-1	-	CASRERSTEAFF	TGTGCCAGTAGGGAGCGCAGCACTGAAGCTTTCTTT
TRBD2	TRBV6-6	TRBJ2-7	-	CASSSGLAGDEQYF	TGTGCCAGCAGTTCTGGACTAGCGGGGGACGAGCAGTACTTC
-	TRBV6-5	TRBJ2-5	-	CASSYGGAGETQYF	TGTGCCAGCAGTTACGGAGGGGCCGGGGAGACCCAGTACTTC
TRBD1	TRBV7-6	TRBJ1-4	-	CASSPGTGAGNEKLFF	TGTGCCAGCAGCCCCGGGACAGGGGCCGGGAATGAAAAACTGTTTTTT
TRBD2	TRBV5-1	TRBJ2-7	-	CASSWEGNEQYF	TGCGCCAGCAGCTGGGAGGGTAACGAGCAGTACTTC
TRBD1	TRBV5-5	TRBJ2-7	-	CASSFATGGYEQYF	TGTGCCAGCAGTTTCGCGACAGGGGGCTACGAGCAGTACTTC
TRBD1	TRBV25-1	TRBJ2-2	medium-sized	CATRGQGVGELFF	TGTGCCACTCGGGGTCAGGGGGTCGGGGAGCTGTTTTTT
-	TRBV27	TRBJ1-5	few	CASSLSSAPGSTQHF	TGTGCCAGCAGTTTATCGTCGGCACCAGGGTCGACCCAGCATTTT
-	TRBV7-2	TRBJ2-7	-	CASSETHRFSYEQYF	TGTGCCAGCAGCGAAACCCACCGTTTCTCCTACGAGCAGTACTTC
-	TRBV6-5	TRBJ2-5	-	CASSPVREETQYF	TGTGCCAGCAGCCCAGTCCGGGAAGAGACCCAGTACTTC
-	TRBV27	TRBJ1-1	once	CASSLSRNTEAFF	TGTGCCAGCAGTTTATCCAGGAACACTGAAGCTTTCTTT
-	TRBV19	TRBJ1-1	once	CASSPNSRRNTEAFF	TGTGCCAGTAGTCCTAACAGTCGAAGGAACACTGAAGCTTTCTTT
-	TRBV7-3	TRBJ2-7	-	CASSSLDWKYEQYF	TGTGCCAGCAGCTCCCTGGACTGGAAGTACGAGCAGTACTTC
-	TRBV4-1	TRBJ2-1	-	CASSQAMIPNEQFF	TGCGCCAGCAGCCAAGCCATGATACCCAATGAGCAGTTCTTC
-	TRBV27	TRBJ2-7	-	CASSFPAYEQYF	TGTGCCAGCAGTTTCCCCGCCTACGAGCAGTACTTC
TRBD2	TRBV28	TRBJ2-2	-	CASSLWGIAGADTGELFF	TGTGCCAGCAGTTTATGGGGAATAGCGGGAGCGGACACCGGGGAGCTGTTTTTT
-	TRBV6-5	TRBJ2-7	-	CASSIKTYEQYF	TGTGCCAGCAGCATCAAAACCTACGAGCAGTACTTC
-	TRBV5-1	TRBJ2-3	once	CASSLMSDTQYF	TGCGCCAGCAGCTTGATGTCAGATACGCAGTATTTT
TRBD1	TRBV9	TRBJ2-5	-	CASSFRTGQETQYF	TGTGCCAGCAGCTTCCGGACAGGCCAAGAGACCCAGTACTTC
TRBD1	TRBV9	TRBJ2-7	once	CASSGDRAYEQYF	TGTGCCAGCAGCGGGGACAGAGCCTACGAGCAGTACTTC
TRBD1	TRBV10-2	TRBJ2-7	-	CASSDQGASYEQYF	TGCGCCAGCAGTGACCAGGGGGCCTCCTACGAGCAGTACTTC
-	TRBV15	TRBJ2-1	-	CATSRRSSYNEQFF	TGTGCCACCTCTCGCCGTAGCTCCTACAATGAGCAGTTCTTC
-	TRBV7-9	TRBJ2-7	-	CASSRSSYEQYF	TGTGCCAGCAGCCGATCGAGCTACGAGCAGTACTTC
TRBD2	TRBV7-9	TRBJ2-7	-	CASSSGAAVAGGKLNEQYF	TGTGCCAGCAGCTCTGGGGCGGCGGTAGCGGGAGGGAAGTTGAACGAGCAGTACTTC
-	TRBV7-6	TRBJ1-4	-	CASSFTAATNEKLFF	TGTGCCAGCAGCTTTACAGCTGCAACTAATGAAAAACTGTTTTTT
TRBD2	TRBV11-2	TRBJ2-3	-	CASSPSMLAGVGDTQYF	TGTGCCAGCAGCCCCTCCATGCTAGCGGGAGTTGGAGATACGCAGTATTTT
-	TRBV4-1	TRBJ2-7	-	CASSSQGRRSEQYF	TGCGCCAGCAGCTCCCAGGGCCGGCGCAGCGAGCAGTACTTC